These T cell receptor beta chains were read from a single sample in a study of immune evolution from preneoplasia to lung adenocarcinoma. The method was immunoSEQ multiplex PCR; TCRdb's version includes in-frame clones alone and lacks a portion of them. The sample contains 20,000 to 30,000 clones, approximately 74% of which appear only once. Sequences were obtained from FFPE invasive lung adenocarcinoma tissue. These receptors came from a person in their sixties with invasive lung adenocarcinoma. Some clones in this sample may be carry-over from other donors' samples. The CDR3 runs from the conserved cysteine through the conserved F or W. Each record gives: V gene, D gene, clone size, J gene, CDR3 protein, CDR3 DNA. A D gene is named only where the DNA matches it firmly. Some rows mark clone size as missing; the rest say once, few, many or name a class of expanded clone.

V gene: TRBV9
D gene: TRBD2
clone size: NA
J gene: TRBJ2-2
CDR3 protein: CASSGTSGRFYTGELFF
CDR3 DNA: TGTGCCAGCAGCGGGACTAGCGGGAGATTTTACACCGGGGAGCTGTTTTTT

V gene: TRBV7-9
D gene: NA
clone size: NA
J gene: TRBJ2-5
CDR3 protein: CASSLGPGSGTQYF
CDR3 DNA: TGTGCCAGCAGCTTAGGTCCGGGGTCGGGGACCCAGTACTTC

V gene: TRBV20-1
D gene: NA
clone size: NA
J gene: TRBJ2-5
CDR3 protein: CSAQNRKTQYF
CDR3 DNA: TGCAGTGCTCAAAATCGGAAGACCCAGTACTTC

V gene: TRBV28
D gene: NA
clone size: NA
J gene: TRBJ1-1
CDR3 protein: CASSLLGRGTEAFF
CDR3 DNA: TGTGCCAGCAGTTTATTGGGCAGGGGCACTGAAGCTTTCTTT

V gene: TRBV27
D gene: NA
clone size: few
J gene: TRBJ2-1
CDR3 protein: CASGASSYNEQFF
CDR3 DNA: TGTGCCAGCGGGGCAAGCTCCTACAATGAGCAGTTCTTC

V gene: TRBV21-1
D gene: NA
clone size: NA
J gene: TRBJ1-3
CDR3 protein: CASSKLRGENSGNTIYF
CDR3 DNA: TGTGCCAGCAGCAAACTTCGAGGGGAAAACTCTGGAAACACCATATATTTT

V gene: TRBV7-3
D gene: NA
clone size: NA
J gene: TRBJ1-1
CDR3 protein: CASSLGGGGGTEAFF
CDR3 DNA: TGTGCCAGCAGCCTAGGCGGGGGAGGGGGCACTGAAGCTTTCTTT

V gene: TRBV27
D gene: TRBD1
clone size: NA
J gene: TRBJ1-2
CDR3 protein: CASSLRGDRDGYTF
CDR3 DNA: TGTGCCAGCAGTTTAAGGGGAGACAGGGATGGCTACACCTTC

V gene: TRBV27
D gene: NA
clone size: NA
J gene: TRBJ2-5
CDR3 protein: CASSLRGVETQYF
CDR3 DNA: TGTGCCAGCAGTTTACGAGGGGTAGAGACCCAGTACTTC

V gene: TRBV5-1
D gene: TRBD1
clone size: NA
J gene: TRBJ1-4
CDR3 protein: CASSSSGTGIEKLFF
CDR3 DNA: TGCGCCAGCAGCTCAAGTGGGACAGGAATTGAAAAACTGTTTTTT

V gene: TRBV11-2
D gene: NA
clone size: NA
J gene: TRBJ2-1
CDR3 protein: CASSSTGGSYNEQFF
CDR3 DNA: TGTGCCAGCAGCTCCACGGGCGGTTCCTACAATGAGCAGTTCTTC

V gene: TRBV25-1
D gene: NA
clone size: NA
J gene: TRBJ2-1
CDR3 protein: CASTRGWNEQFF
CDR3 DNA: TGTGCCAGCACGCGAGGGTGGAATGAGCAGTTCTTC

V gene: TRBV5-1
D gene: NA
clone size: NA
J gene: TRBJ2-6
CDR3 protein: CASSLQRSGANVLTF
CDR3 DNA: TGCGCCAGCAGCTTGCAGCGCTCTGGGGCCAACGTCCTGACTTTC

V gene: TRBV19
D gene: NA
clone size: few
J gene: TRBJ2-7
CDR3 protein: CASSIEASYEQYF
CDR3 DNA: TGTGCCAGTAGTATAGAGGCCAGCTACGAGCAGTACTTC

V gene: TRBV5-1
D gene: NA
clone size: NA
J gene: TRBJ2-6
CDR3 protein: CASCPGAFSGANVLTF
CDR3 DNA: TGCGCCAGCTGTCCTGGGGCATTCTCTGGGGCCAACGTCCTGACTTTC

V gene: TRBV28
D gene: NA
clone size: NA
J gene: TRBJ1-4
CDR3 protein: CASSLYPATNEKLFF
CDR3 DNA: TGTGCCAGCAGTTTGTACCCAGCAACTAATGAAAAACTGTTTTTT

V gene: TRBV6-1
D gene: TRBD1
clone size: NA
J gene: TRBJ2-2
CDR3 protein: CASSVDNQGVVRAGELFF
CDR3 DNA: TGTGCCAGCAGTGTGGATAATCAGGGGGTTGTTAGGGCCGGGGAGCTGTTTTTT

V gene: TRBV5-1
D gene: TRBD2
clone size: few
J gene: TRBJ2-5
CDR3 protein: CASNPGGVETQYF
CDR3 DNA: TGCGCCAGCAACCCGGGGGGGGTAGAGACCCAGTACTTC

V gene: TRBV9
D gene: TRBD2
clone size: NA
J gene: TRBJ2-6
CDR3 protein: CASSLTSGPSSGANVLTF
CDR3 DNA: TGTGCCAGCAGCCTAACTAGCGGACCGAGCTCTGGGGCCAACGTCCTGACTTTC

V gene: TRBV7-8
D gene: NA
clone size: NA
J gene: TRBJ2-7
CDR3 protein: CASSLSVGTASYEQYF
CDR3 DNA: TGTGCCAGCAGCTTAAGTGTGGGGACGGCCTCCTACGAGCAGTACTTC

V gene: TRBV7-2
D gene: NA
clone size: few
J gene: TRBJ2-5
CDR3 protein: CASSLDGSRETQYF
CDR3 DNA: TGTGCCAGCAGCTTAGACGGTAGCCGAGAGACCCAGTACTTC

V gene: TRBV5-1
D gene: NA
clone size: few
J gene: TRBJ2-6
CDR3 protein: CASSLAGSGANVLTF
CDR3 DNA: TGCGCCAGCAGCTTGGCAGGATCTGGGGCCAACGTCCTGACTTTC

V gene: TRBV6-6
D gene: NA
clone size: NA
J gene: TRBJ1-2
CDR3 protein: CASRTRDRTNYGYTF
CDR3 DNA: TGTGCCAGCAGGACCCGGGACCGAACTAACTATGGCTACACCTTC

V gene: TRBV11-3
D gene: NA
clone size: NA
J gene: TRBJ2-7
CDR3 protein: CASSLGFSSYEQYF
CDR3 DNA: TGTGCCAGCAGCTTAGGGTTCTCGAGCTACGAGCAGTACTTC

V gene: TRBV6-1
D gene: TRBD2
clone size: NA
J gene: TRBJ2-5
CDR3 protein: CASSAGTRGLAGQEIQYF
CDR3 DNA: TGTGCCAGCAGTGCGGGGACCCGGGGACTAGCGGGTCAGGAGATCCAGTACTTC

V gene: TRBV9
D gene: NA
clone size: medium-sized
J gene: TRBJ1-3
CDR3 protein: CASSGTDSGGNTIYF
CDR3 DNA: TGTGCCAGCAGCGGGACAGATTCGGGAGGAAACACCATATATTTT

V gene: TRBV18
D gene: NA
clone size: NA
J gene: TRBJ2-7
CDR3 protein: CASSPGPAGNRYEQYF
CDR3 DNA: TGTGCCAGCTCACCAGGCCCTGCAGGGAATCGGTACGAGCAGTACTTC

V gene: TRBV2
D gene: NA
clone size: few
J gene: TRBJ1-2
CDR3 protein: CASSNLQGRGYTF
CDR3 DNA: TGTGCCAGCAGTAACCTCCAGGGTCGTGGCTACACCTTC

V gene: TRBV10-1
D gene: TRBD2
clone size: NA
J gene: TRBJ2-1
CDR3 protein: CASRTSGSSYNEQFF
CDR3 DNA: TGCGCCAGTAGGACTAGCGGGAGCTCCTACAATGAGCAGTTCTTC

V gene: TRBV7-3
D gene: NA
clone size: NA
J gene: TRBJ2-2
CDR3 protein: CASSAYTANTGELFF
CDR3 DNA: TGTGCCAGCAGCGCATACACAGCGAACACCGGGGAGCTGTTTTTT

V gene: TRBV7-3
D gene: TRBD2
clone size: NA
J gene: TRBJ2-5
CDR3 protein: CASTLSGRAEKTQYF
CDR3 DNA: TGTGCCAGCACCTTGAGCGGGAGGGCCGAAAAGACCCAGTACTTC

V gene: TRBV4-3
D gene: TRBD1
clone size: few
J gene: TRBJ2-7
CDR3 protein: CASSQGSGQGESEQYF
CDR3 DNA: TGCGCCAGCAGCCAAGGAAGCGGACAGGGGGAGTCCGAGCAGTACTTC

V gene: TRBV6-5
D gene: TRBD2
clone size: NA
J gene: TRBJ2-7
CDR3 protein: CASSYDPSGAYEQYF
CDR3 DNA: TGTGCCAGCAGTTACGACCCTAGCGGGGCTTACGAGCAGTACTTC

V gene: TRBV27
D gene: NA
clone size: few
J gene: TRBJ2-1
CDR3 protein: CASRRETAFLGNEQFF
CDR3 DNA: TGTGCCAGCCGCCGTGAGACAGCCTTCCTGGGCAATGAGCAGTTCTTC

V gene: TRBV19
D gene: TRBD1
clone size: once
J gene: TRBJ1-2
CDR3 protein: CASSTLPGQGHYGYTF
CDR3 DNA: TGTGCCAGTAGTACCCTACCGGGACAGGGGCACTATGGCTACACCTTC

V gene: TRBV27
D gene: NA
clone size: NA
J gene: TRBJ2-2
CDR3 protein: CASSLWGSGELFF
CDR3 DNA: TGTGCCAGCAGTTTATGGGGCTCCGGGGAGCTGTTTTTT

V gene: TRBV18
D gene: NA
clone size: NA
J gene: TRBJ2-2
CDR3 protein: CASSPAVSNTGELFF
CDR3 DNA: TGTGCCAGCTCACCAGCGGTATCGAACACCGGGGAGCTGTTTTTT

V gene: TRBV30
D gene: NA
clone size: NA
J gene: TRBJ2-5
CDR3 protein: CAWSGAQGFAETQYF
CDR3 DNA: TGTGCCTGGAGTGGCGCGCAGGGGTTCGCAGAGACCCAGTACTTC

V gene: TRBV12-5
D gene: NA
clone size: few
J gene: TRBJ2-2
CDR3 protein: CASVLQGMGGELFF
CDR3 DNA: TGTGCTAGTGTCCTACAGGGTATGGGCGGGGAGCTGTTTTTT

V gene: TRBV29-1
D gene: TRBD1
clone size: NA
J gene: TRBJ1-2
CDR3 protein: CSAGDSTVYGYTF
CDR3 DNA: TGCAGCGCCGGGGACAGCACCGTCTATGGCTACACCTTC

V gene: TRBV5-1
D gene: NA
clone size: NA
J gene: TRBJ1-2
CDR3 protein: CASSLAGEGRGYTF
CDR3 DNA: TGCGCCAGCAGCTTGGCCGGAGAGGGTCGAGGCTACACCTTC

V gene: TRBV5-1
D gene: NA
clone size: NA
J gene: TRBJ2-7
CDR3 protein: CASRPFLGSSYEQYF
CDR3 DNA: TGCGCCAGCCGCCCCTTCCTGGGAAGCTCCTACGAGCAGTACTTC

V gene: TRBV12-2
D gene: NA
clone size: NA
J gene: TRBJ2-2
CDR3 protein: CASRLARTSGRKLGELFF
CDR3 DNA: TGTGCAAGTCGCTTAGCGCGGACTAGCGGGAGAAAGTTAGGGGAGCTGTTTTTT

V gene: TRBV29-1
D gene: TRBD2
clone size: NA
J gene: TRBJ2-7
CDR3 protein: CSAGTGGEQYF
CDR3 DNA: TGCAGCGCTGGGACGGGGGGCGAGCAGTACTTC

V gene: TRBV15
D gene: TRBD2
clone size: NA
J gene: TRBJ2-1
CDR3 protein: CATSRASQASGLYNEQFF
CDR3 DNA: TGTGCCACCAGCAGAGCTTCCCAGGCTAGCGGACTATACAATGAGCAGTTCTTC

V gene: TRBV28
D gene: NA
clone size: NA
J gene: TRBJ1-2
CDR3 protein: CASSLQGPYGYTF
CDR3 DNA: TGTGCCAGCAGTTTACAGGGCCCTTATGGCTACACCTTC

V gene: TRBV5-4
D gene: NA
clone size: NA
J gene: TRBJ2-1
CDR3 protein: CASSLPGTLRMNEQFF
CDR3 DNA: TGTGCCAGCAGCTTGCCGGGAACCCTGCGAATGAATGAGCAGTTCTTC

V gene: TRBV5-1
D gene: TRBD2
clone size: NA
J gene: TRBJ2-1
CDR3 protein: CASSLTSGGSYNEQFF
CDR3 DNA: TGCGCCAGCAGCTTAACTAGCGGGGGCTCCTACAATGAGCAGTTCTTC

V gene: TRBV10-3
D gene: TRBD2
clone size: NA
J gene: TRBJ2-3
CDR3 protein: CAISPVRAGGIDTQYF
CDR3 DNA: TGTGCCATCAGTCCAGTCCGAGCGGGAGGGATAGATACGCAGTATTTT

V gene: TRBV11-3
D gene: TRBD2
clone size: NA
J gene: TRBJ2-5
CDR3 protein: CASSPWTSGNQETQYF
CDR3 DNA: TGTGCCAGCAGCCCGTGGACTAGCGGGAACCAAGAGACCCAGTACTTC

V gene: TRBV23-1
D gene: NA
clone size: NA
J gene: TRBJ2-1
CDR3 protein: CASVRTTSFWSSYNEQFF
CDR3 DNA: TGCGCCAGCGTCAGGACAACTAGCTTCTGGAGCTCCTACAATGAGCAGTTCTTC

V gene: TRBV5-1
D gene: NA
clone size: once
J gene: TRBJ2-7
CDR3 protein: CASSAVHYEQYF
CDR3 DNA: TGCGCCAGCAGCGCCGTCCACTACGAGCAGTACTTC

V gene: TRBV5-4
D gene: TRBD2
clone size: NA
J gene: TRBJ2-2
CDR3 protein: CASSPGLAGGGGELFF
CDR3 DNA: TGTGCCAGCAGCCCCGGACTAGCGGGAGGGGGTGGGGAGCTGTTTTTT